This paragraph reports one T cell receptor beta chain. Source study methods: Amplification of reference gene primers provided the estimated nucleated cell counts. The method was immunoSEQ multiplex PCR; TCRdb's version includes in-frame clones alone and lacks a portion of them. V, J and clone size are those of that table, while D and trimming were read from the DNA. The sample yields some 400,000 clones, 81% seen once. These data belong to a study of blood T cell repertoires in COVID-19. Study-level information: Donors in the United States, Italy and Spain gave samples during acute or convalescent COVID-19.

The sample taken for sequencing was peripheral blood. The TCR was taken from a human donor with acute or convalescent COVID-19. The donor label of this sample is uncertain.

The CDR3 region is CASSGDIVGNQPQHF. CDR3 bases: TGTGCCAGCAGCGGTGACATCGTGGGCAATCAGCCCCAGCATTTT. V gene TRBV2 combines with J gene TRBJ1-5; unclear D gene. Trimming shortened V by 6 bases and J by 2 bases, and 14 bases separated the two germline ends. Germline assignment: CDR1 SNHLY and CDR2 FYNNEI. The CDR3 sequence is 15 residues long.